Below are 5 T cell receptor beta chains sequenced from a single sample in a study of CD8 T cells in Susac syndrome. Random hexamers primed reverse transcription of about 0.45 to 1 ug RNA. MiXCR, run by TCRdb on the immunoSEQ multiplex PCR reads, gives a single entry per CDR3 protein. This table has around 80,000 distinct CDR3 sequences, approximately 93% appearing once. Sample: CD8+ T cells from PBMCs. The source of these receptors is a human donor with Susac syndrome.

The V call is TRBV9, the J call TRBJ2-2, with 9 bases matching TRBD1. From germline, CDR1 is SGDLS and CDR2 YYNGEE. V shed 3 bases and J 10 bases; nucleotides not matched to a gene: 10. This CDR3 is built from 15 residues. DNA of the CDR3: TGTGCCAGCAGCGGGGGACAGGGAGGTATGGAGGAGCTGTTTTTT. The encoded protein is CASSGGQGGMEELFF. The full variable domain, rest sourced from reference TRBV9 and TRBJ2-2, is DSGVTQTPKHLITATGQRVTLRCSPRSGDLSVYWYQQSLDQGLQFLIQYYNGEERAKGNILERFSAQQFPDLHSELNLSSLELGDSALYFCASSGGQGGMEELFFGEGSRLTVL.

The rearrangement joins TRBV20-1 to TRBJ1-1; 8 bases are shared with TRBD1. V was pared by 3 bases and J by 5 bases, with 8 bases of the junction left unmatched. CDR1 is DFQATT and CDR2 is SNEGSKA in the germline V gene (reference sequence). This CDR3 is built from 14 residues. CDR3 coding DNA: TGCAGTGCTAGGACCGGACAGGGTAAGACTGAAGCTTTCTTT. Protein sequence: CSARTGQGKTEAFF.

This chain links TRBV18 with TRBJ2-1; D gene uncertain. The germline V gene encodes CDR1 KGHSH and CDR2 LQKENI. V was shortened by 1 base and J by 1 base, with 5 bases between the two germline ends. The CDR3 runs to 14 residues. CDR3 nucleotides: TGTGCCAGCTCACCACAGGGATCCTACAATGAGCAGTTCTTC. Translation: CASSPQGSYNEQFF.

This clonotype was found once. The chain couples TRBV9 to TRBJ1-2; 11 bases align to TRBD1. Germline CDR1 SGDLS, CDR2 YYNGEE. The CDR3 has 18 amino acids. J lost 3 bases, V lost 4 bases, and 14 bases had no gene match. In nucleotides, the CDR3 is TGTGCCAGCAGCCCTCAACCAGGGACAGGGGGGCCATACTATGGCTACACCTTC. This sequence encodes CASSPQPGTGGPYYGYTF.

The chain uses TRBV6-2 or TRBV6-3 and TRBJ2-7, with 7 bases lining up with TRBD1. The ends lost 4 bases at V and 2 bases at J; junction bases unmatched: 8. This CDR3 has 15 amino acids. CDR1 is MNHEY, CDR2 SVGEGT, per germline. The CDR3 loop is CASSSLTGLTYEQYF. The CDR3 DNA is TGTGCCAGCAGTTCCTTGACAGGGTTAACCTACGAGCAGTACTTC.